This paragraph covers one TCR beta chain sequence. These data come from a study of T-cell memory formation after mild COVID-19. Study details: Clusters were largely donor specific.

From the 5' RACE reads, TCRdb called clonotypes with MiXCR, one entry per CDR3 protein. The sample shows more than 110,000 distinct CDR3 sequences, roughly 13% of them seen only once. The TCR was taken from an adult woman who had mild COVID-19 (a few samples of this study predate the infection). Cell type and time point are not known. The sequencing sample was made of PBMCs or a T cell subset sorted from them (not recorded which).

The CDR3 spells CASSLGRTGGLFF. CDR3 bases: TGTGCCAGCAGCTTAGGGCGGACAGGGGGCCTGTTTTTT. The chain links TRBV7-2 to TRBJ1-4; 11 bases agree with TRBD1. V gave up 1 base and J gave up 14 bases; unmatched junction bases: 3. The CDR3 consists of 13 residues. CDR1 SGHTA and CDR2 FQGNSA come from the germline V gene.